The rows below give T cell receptor beta chains drawn from one sample of a study of chemoradiotherapy in HPV16-positive cancers. The repertoire was sequenced with immunoSEQ multiplex PCR; TCRdb's copy has only in-frame clones and lacks some. The sample consists of 25,000 to 30,000 clones, over 90% of them appearing once. The specimen comprised blood, sampled from a patient who underwent chemoradiotherapy. The receptors were gathered from a human donor with HPV-associated anogenital cancer. Both conserved end residues are part of each CDR3. The order of the fields is V gene, clone size, D gene, J gene, CDR3 DNA, CDR3 protein. The D gene is left open where the match is weak. Size is stated for part of the rows, as once, few or many counts, or as a class when the clone is expanded.

v_call: TRBV4-2
clone_size: NA
d_call: NA
j_call: TRBJ2-1
cdr3_nt: TGTGCCAGCAGCCGCGGGGCTCACAATGAGCAGTTCTTC
cdr3_aa: CASSRGAHNEQFF

v_call: TRBV6-1
clone_size: once
d_call: TRBD1
j_call: TRBJ1-1
cdr3_nt: TGTGCCAGCAAAAGACAGGGAGGCAGCACTGAAGCTTTCTTT
cdr3_aa: CASKRQGGSTEAFF

v_call: TRBV27
clone_size: NA
d_call: NA
j_call: TRBJ2-1
cdr3_nt: TGTGCCAGCATCGACGGCCGGCAGGAGCAGTTCTTC
cdr3_aa: CASIDGRQEQFF

v_call: TRBV7-2
clone_size: NA
d_call: NA
j_call: TRBJ2-2
cdr3_nt: TGTGCCAGCAGCTTTTACAGGAACACCGGGGAGCTGTTTTTT
cdr3_aa: CASSFYRNTGELFF

v_call: TRBV13
clone_size: NA
d_call: TRBD1
j_call: TRBJ1-5
cdr3_nt: TGTGCCAGCAGCCACTTATTCATCCGACAGGGTTACAGCAATCAGCCCCAGCATTTT
cdr3_aa: CASSHLFIRQGYSNQPQHF

v_call: TRBV9
clone_size: NA
d_call: NA
j_call: TRBJ2-1
cdr3_nt: TGTGCCAGCAGCGTAGCTGGTAGACATCCGGAGTTCTTC
cdr3_aa: CASSVAGRHPEFF

v_call: TRBV9
clone_size: NA
d_call: NA
j_call: TRBJ2-7
cdr3_nt: TGTGCCAGCAGCGGTATACCCCGGTCCTTC
cdr3_aa: CASSGIPRSF

v_call: TRBV5-4
clone_size: NA
d_call: TRBD1
j_call: TRBJ2-7
cdr3_nt: TGTGCCAGCAGAAGGGACAGGGAGGGGGAGCAGTACTTC
cdr3_aa: CASRRDREGEQYF

v_call: TRBV27
clone_size: NA
d_call: TRBD2
j_call: TRBJ2-7
cdr3_nt: TGTGCCAGCAGGATGCCCGGGACTAGCGTTAACGAGCAGTACTTC
cdr3_aa: CASRMPGTSVNEQYF

v_call: TRBV11-3
clone_size: NA
d_call: TRBD2
j_call: TRBJ2-1
cdr3_nt: TGTGCCAGCAGCTCCTCTAGCGGGAACTACAATGAGCAGTTCTTC
cdr3_aa: CASSSSSGNYNEQFF

v_call: TRBV7-2
clone_size: NA
d_call: NA
j_call: TRBJ2-5
cdr3_nt: TGTGCCAGCAGCGTAGATCAGGGGGAGACCCAGTACTTC
cdr3_aa: CASSVDQGETQYF

v_call: TRBV7-9
clone_size: NA
d_call: NA
j_call: TRBJ2-5
cdr3_nt: TGTGCCAGCAGCTTATGGGAGAGGGGACAAGAGACCCAGTACTTC
cdr3_aa: CASSLWERGQETQYF

v_call: TRBV9
clone_size: NA
d_call: NA
j_call: TRBJ1-5
cdr3_nt: TGTGCCAGCAGCTCGGGACCCCAGATAACGAGGCCCCAGCATTTT
cdr3_aa: CASSSGPQITRPQHF

v_call: TRBV9
clone_size: NA
d_call: NA
j_call: TRBJ2-2
cdr3_nt: TGTGCCAGCAGCCCCCAGAACACCGGGGAGCTGTTTTTT
cdr3_aa: CASSPQNTGELFF

v_call: TRBV7-3
clone_size: once
d_call: TRBD2
j_call: TRBJ2-2
cdr3_nt: TGTGCCAGCAGCTTAGCGGGAGGGCCAATCGGGGAGCTGTTTTTT
cdr3_aa: CASSLAGGPIGELFF

v_call: TRBV4-3
clone_size: NA
d_call: TRBD2
j_call: TRBJ2-3
cdr3_nt: TGCGCCAGCAGCCAAGAGAAGGTAGCGGGACGAGGGACAGATACGCAGTATTTT
cdr3_aa: CASSQEKVAGRGTDTQYF

v_call: TRBV27
clone_size: few
d_call: TRBD1
j_call: TRBJ2-7
cdr3_nt: TGTGCCAGCAGAAGGACAGGGGGCTACGAGCAGTACTTC
cdr3_aa: CASRRTGGYEQYF

v_call: TRBV19
clone_size: NA
d_call: TRBD2
j_call: TRBJ2-1
cdr3_nt: TGTGCCAGTAGTGGACCGGGACTAGCAATTTATGAGCAGTTCTTC
cdr3_aa: CASSGPGLAIYEQFF

v_call: TRBV6-1
clone_size: NA
d_call: TRBD1
j_call: TRBJ1-2
cdr3_nt: TGTGCCAGCGTGTGGGACAGGGGTGGCTACACCTTC
cdr3_aa: CASVWDRGGYTF

v_call: TRBV7-6
clone_size: once
d_call: NA
j_call: TRBJ2-2
cdr3_nt: TGTGCCAGCAGCAGGTTAAACACCGGGGAGCTGTTTTTT
cdr3_aa: CASSRLNTGELFF

v_call: TRBV7-9
clone_size: once
d_call: NA
j_call: TRBJ1-1
cdr3_nt: TGTGCCAGCAGCCCGGACGGTATGAACACTGAAGCTTTCTTT
cdr3_aa: CASSPDGMNTEAFF

v_call: TRBV18
clone_size: NA
d_call: NA
j_call: TRBJ2-7
cdr3_nt: TGTGCCAGCTCACGAGATCGGGGAAGTCACGAGCAGTACTTC
cdr3_aa: CASSRDRGSHEQYF